This T cell receptor (beta chain) was sequenced in a study of response to subunit inactivated influenza vaccine. Trimming cost V 2 bases and J 3 bases; bases outside gene matches: 6. CDR3 size: 15 residues. In germline, CDR1 is SGHRS, CDR2 YFSETQ. TCRdb fed the RT-PCR reads into MiXCR, producing one record per CDR3 protein. Counted here are roughly 710,000 distinct CDR3 sequences, less than 15% occurring once; the ten biggest clones make up 7.5% to 8%. The material sequenced was PBMCs from blood, taken 14 to 15 days before vaccination. This rearrangement joins TRBV5-1 to TRBJ2-7; the match to TRBD1 covers 9 bases. The clonotype originates from a man over 45 who received an inactivated influenza vaccine. CDR3 loop: CASSFNTGGNYEQYF. The CDR3 nucleotides are TGCGCCAGCAGCTTCAATACAGGGGGCAACTACGAGCAGTACTTC.